The entry that follows covers one T cell receptor (beta chain) sequence. The antigen is not known. Per germline, CDR1 SGHRS and CDR2 YFSETQ. The CDR3 has 16 residues. Trimming took 1 base from V and 5 from J, leaving 15 bases between them. Assay used: immunoSEQ multiplex PCR; TCRdb lists only in-frame clones, some missing. The sample carries over 25,000 clones, 95% to 96% recorded once. The data belong to a study of T cells in tuberculosis. Study results and caveats: The TCR-beta difference was not significant; alpha differences partly reflected length. Active tuberculosis TCR-alpha repertoires lay closer to GMM-specific TCRs than IGRA-negative controls, suggesting clonal expansion. Samples were chosen by availability of cryopreserved specimens.

Each donor contributed 100,000 or so T cells on average, unsorted. The clonotype was recovered from a donor between 10 and 35 years old with latent tuberculosis or without tuberculosis infection. The material sequenced was PBMCs. V and J are TRBV5-1 and TRBJ2-2; tentatively, D is TRBD1 (6 bases). CDR3: CASSLRLAQGTGELFF. The CDR3 coding sequence is TGCGCCAGCAGCTTGCGCCTAGCCCAGGGGACCGGGGAGCTGTTTTTT.